The 27 T cell receptor beta chains given below trace back to one sample, sequenced in a study of blood T cells in healthy people across ages. A second PCR, run for about 7 to 11 cycles, used a sample-barcoded 5' primer plus a J-beta primer mix. Each CDR3 protein gets one entry after TCRdb re-called the 5' RACE reads with MiXCR. The data hold 800,000 to 950,000 distinct CDR3 sequences, with 45% to 50% observed a single time. Sequenced material: blood. Every receptor here comes from a man aged 25-40 years in good health.

This clonotype has more than one count but fewer than ten. The chain recombines TRBV20-1 with TRBJ2-7; TRBD1 is a possible D gene (5 bases). The CDR3 runs 16 residues. Trimming took 8 bases from V and 0 from J, leaving 23 bases between them. CDR1 and CDR2 (germline): DFQATT, SNEGSKA (reference sequence). CDR3 bases: TGCAGTTCCGGCCAGGGATCTAGATTAAGCTCCTACGAGCAGTACTTC. Amino acid sequence: CSSGQGSRLSSYEQYF.

This clonotype was observed many times. The rearrangement uses TRBV20-1 and TRBJ1-4; D not resolved. The CDR3 is made up of 12 amino acids. Looked up from germline, CDR1 is DFQATT and CDR2 is SNEGSKA (reference sequence). Trimming cost V 6 bases and J 6 bases, with 11 bases left between them. CDR3 loop: CSARGEYEKLFF. The CDR3 DNA reads TGCAGTGCGCGCGGGGAATATGAAAAACTGTTTTTT.

This clonotype has a handful of counts. The CDR3 protein is CSVEDVSPYSYNEQFF. CDR3 bases: TGCAGCGTTGAAGATGTCAGTCCGTACTCCTACAATGAGCAGTTCTTC. The chain carries TRBV29-1 and TRBJ2-1; no reliable D call. V lost 0 bases and J lost 0, with 12 bases in between. Looked up from germline, CDR1 is SQVTM and CDR2 is ANQGSEA. The length of the CDR3 is 16 residues.

The V gene is TRBV20-1, the J gene TRBJ1-2; a weak D match, TRBD1 (6 bases). The CDR3 is made up of 16 amino acids. V lost 0 bases to trimming and J lost 3 bases, with 17 bases between them. CDR1 and CDR2 from the germline V gene are DFQATT and SNEGSKA (reference sequence). The CDR3: CSARDLKGVSDYGYTF. Here the CDR3 DNA reads TGCAGTGCTAGAGATCTTAAGGGGGTTTCAGACTATGGCTACACCTTC.

This clonotype has only a few counts. The chain employs TRBV27 and TRBJ2-3; D ambiguous. CDR1 is MNHEY and CDR2 is SMNVEV in the germline V gene (reference sequence). The V end lost 5 bases, the J end lost 0 bases, and 21 bases lay between the germline ends. The CDR3 has 18 amino acids. CDR3 DNA sequence: TGTGCCAGCAGTCGATTAGCAGAACGGTTATCTAGCACAGATACGCAGTATTTT. It encodes CASSRLAERLSSTDTQYF.

This sequence joins TRBV4-1 and TRBJ2-7, with 9 bases matching TRBD2. Germline trimming cut 0 bases from V and 5 bases from J; bases unmatched to any gene: 8. The CDR3 has 16 amino acids. The germline gives CDR1 MGHRA, CDR2 YSYEKL. The CDR3: CASSQDRRGGLDEQYF. The CDR3 DNA reads as TGCGCCAGCAGCCAAGATAGGCGGGGGGGCCTGGACGAGCAGTACTTC.

This chain links TRBV19 with TRBJ2-1, with TRBD1 matching over 8 bases. Trimming removed 5 bases from V and 5 bases from J; junction bases left unmatched: 11. The CDR3 has 16 residues. CDR1 and CDR2 (germline): LNHDA, SQIVND (reference sequence). Here the CDR3 reads CASSPRDRSSHNEQFF. The CDR3 nucleotides read TGTGCCAGTAGTCCCCGGGACAGGTCGTCCCACAATGAGCAGTTCTTC. Together with reference TRBV19 and TRBJ2-1, the CDR3 gives the full variable domain: DGGITQSPKYLFRKEGQNVTLSCEQNLNHDAMYWYRQDPGQGLRLIYYSQIVNDFQKGDIAEGYSVSREKKESFPLTVTSAQKNPTAFYLCASSPRDRSSHNEQFFGPGTRLTVL.

V and J are TRBV7-2 and TRBJ1-4; D is ambiguous. The CDR3 extends over 15 amino acids. Germline V CDR1 and CDR2: SGHTA, FQGNSA. Trimming removed 2 bases at V and 4 bases at J, with 11 bases between. CDR3 bases: TGTGCCAGCAGCTTAAGTTACCAGAGTAATGAAAAACTGTTTTTT. It yields the protein CASSLSYQSNEKLFF.

This clonotype was picked up a small number of times. CDR3 sequence reads: CASSQPGSVNTEAFF. The CDR3 DNA reads TGTGCCAGCAGCCAACCGGGTTCTGTGAACACTGAAGCTTTCTTT. The rearrangement links TRBV3-1 to TRBJ1-1; no firm D call. The CDR3 sequence is 15 residues long. Germline CDR1 reads LGHDT; CDR2 reads YNNKEL (reference sequence). Trimming shortened V by 2 bases and J by 0 bases, and 10 bases separated the two germline ends.

The chain uses TRBV2 and TRBJ2-2, with D maybe TRBD1 (5 bases). In germline, CDR1 is SNHLY, CDR2 FYNNEI. CDR3 length: 14 amino acids. V shed 4 bases and J shed 4 bases, with 10 bases lying between them. DNA of the CDR3: TGTGCCAGCAGTGTCTTAGGGGCCACCGGGGAGCTGTTTTTT. Protein: CASSVLGATGELFF. Full variable domain (remainder filled in from reference TRBV2 and TRBJ2-2): EPEVTQTPSHQVTQMGQEVILRCVPISNHLYFYWYRQILGQKVEFLVSFYNNEISEKSEIFDDQFSVERPDGSNFTLKIRSTKLEDSAMYFCASSVLGATGELFFGEGSRLTVL.

The genes are TRBV6-2 or TRBV6-3 and TRBJ1-5; D remains unclear. This CDR3 contains 14 residues. V was shortened by 8 bases and J by 0 bases, with 11 bases between the two germline ends. Per germline, CDR1 MNHEY and CDR2 SVGEGT. The CDR3 DNA follows: TGTGCCAGCCAAGAAACCACTAGCAATCAGCCCCAGCATTTT. Its translation: CASQETTSNQPQHF.

This clonotype has just a few counts. The V and J genes are TRBV20-1 and TRBJ2-4; 8 nucleotides line up with TRBD1. Germline trimming cut 3 bases from V and 13 bases from J; bases unmatched to any gene: 14. Germline V gene sequence: CDR1 DFQATT, CDR2 SNEGSKA (reference sequence). This CDR3 is 14 amino acids long. CDR3 residues: CSARVDRGLEEQYF. The CDR3 DNA reads TGCAGTGCTAGGGTTGACAGGGGCCTTGAGGAGCAGTACTTC.

This clonotype was seen a handful of times. This chain links TRBV4-2 with TRBJ2-4; D is possibly TRBD2 (5 bases). The end of the DNA fits TRBJ2-7 better, so the J call may be wrong. Germline V lookup: CDR1 LGHNA, CDR2 YNFKEQ. The CDR3 has 15 residues. CDR3 DNA sequence: TGTGCCAGCAGCCAGGCCTCGGGATCAGGATACGAGCAGTACTTC. Protein product: CASSQASGSGYEQYF.

This clonotype has a single count. This sequence joins TRBV4-1 and TRBJ2-5; D is uncertain. The CDR3 runs to 14 residues. Looked up from germline, CDR1 is MGHRA and CDR2 is YSYEKL. V lost 2 bases, J lost 5 bases, and 12 bases lay in between. CDR3 sequence reads: CASSQYTASETQYF. In DNA, the CDR3 is TGCGCCAGCAGCCAATATACCGCGTCGGAGACCCAGTACTTC.

The chain combines TRBV6-4 with TRBJ2-1; 9 bases match TRBD2. Germline CDR1 and CDR2: MRHNA and SNTAGT. The CDR3 loop spans 16 amino acids. With 4 bases clipped from V and 2 bases from J, the junction kept 6 bases outside the gene matches. The CDR3 DNA reads as TGTGCCAGCAGTGCCCCGACTAGCGGCCCCTACAATGAGCAGTTCTTC. Translating it yields CASSAPTSGPYNEQFF.

V gene TRBV7-2 combines with J gene TRBJ1-2; 9 bases align to TRBD1. Germline V gives CDR1 SGHTA, CDR2 FQGNSA. J lost 6 bases, V lost 1 base, and 12 bases had no gene match. The CDR3 loop spans 17 amino acids. The CDR3 region is CASSLGAGQGNLDGYTF. CDR3 DNA: TGTGCCAGCAGCTTAGGTGCGGGACAGGGTAATTTGGATGGCTACACCTTC.

This clonotype has more than one count but fewer than ten. The chain couples TRBV29-1 to TRBJ2-5, with unresolved D. Germline CDR1 is SQVTM and CDR2 is ANQGSEA. The CDR3 is 15 residues long. With 5 bases removed from V and 4 bases from J, the gap between germline ends came to 20 bases. The CDR3 DNA reads as TGCAGCGTTCTCCCGAAAGGCGTCTCGGTAGAGACCCAGTACTTC. It codes for CSVLPKGVSVETQYF.

The J gene is TRBJ2-7, the V gene TRBV5-1, with D possibly TRBD2 on 6 matching bases. The germline gives CDR1 SGHRS, CDR2 YFSETQ. This CDR3 comprises 15 residues. Trimming stripped 4 bases from V and 0 bases from J, with 14 bases between. As DNA, the CDR3 is TGCGCCAGCAGCCAAGGGGACTCAGCCTCCTACGAGCAGTACTTC. Translation: CASSQGDSASYEQYF.

The chain has TRBV4-1 and TRBJ1-4; maybe TRBD1 (6 bases). Germline values: CDR1 MGHRA, CDR2 YSYEKL. V was clipped by 1 base and J by 3 bases, with 12 bases between them. The CDR3 is 16 amino acids. CDR3 DNA: TGCGCCAGCAGCCAAGTTCACACAGGGTCTAATGAAAAACTGTTTTTT. Translation: CASSQVHTGSNEKLFF.

The CDR3 here is CASPRLSRTGDTQYF. The CDR3 bases are TGTGCCAGCCCCAGGCTTAGCCGCACGGGAGATACGCAGTATTTT. This chain links TRBV4-2 with TRBJ2-3, with no clear D. Germline values: CDR1 LGHNA, CDR2 YNFKEQ. This CDR3 contains 15 residues. Trimming removed 8 bases from V and 5 bases from J, with 20 bases in between.

This chain links TRBV7-9 with TRBJ2-5, with D tentatively TRBD1 or TRBD2 (6 bases each). V gave up 0 bases and J gave up 11 bases, with 19 bases separating them. The CDR3 has 15 amino acids. Germline lookup yields CDR1 SEHNR and CDR2 FQNEAQ (reference sequence). CDR3 residues: CASSLANAQGGEQYF. CDR3 coding DNA: TGTGCCAGCAGCTTAGCGAACGCACAGGGCGGGGAGCAGTACTTC.

This clonotype showed up just a few times. J is TRBJ2-3 and V is TRBV6-5; D gene unclear. V dropped 2 bases and J dropped 7 bases, with 4 bases sitting between them. The CDR3 has 11 amino acids. Germline-derived CDR1 and CDR2 are MNHEY and SVGAGI. CDR3 DNA: TGTGCCAGCAGTTACATGAATACGCAGTATTTT. This gives the protein CASSYMNTQYF.

The V gene is TRBV20-1, the J gene TRBJ2-3; TRBD2 matches at 11 bases. CDR1 is DFQATT and CDR2 is SNEGSKA in the germline V gene (reference sequence). With 5 bases clipped from V and 4 bases from J, the junction kept 11 bases outside the gene matches. There are 16 residues in the CDR3. The chain's CDR3 is CSAPNLAGGLPDTQYF. The CDR3 nucleotides are TGCAGTGCTCCCAACTTAGCGGGGGGGCTGCCAGATACGCAGTATTTT.

V and J are TRBV9 and TRBJ1-5; perhaps TRBD1 as D (5 bases). V was shortened by 0 bases and J by 3 bases, with 7 bases between the two germline ends. CDR1 and CDR2 (germline): SGDLS, YYNGEE. There are 14 residues in the CDR3. CDR3 amino acids: CASSVGDHNQPQHF. The CDR3 DNA reads as TGTGCCAGCAGCGTAGGGGACCACAATCAGCCCCAGCATTTT. Full variable domain (remainder filled in from reference TRBV9 and TRBJ1-5): DSGVTQTPKHLITATGQRVTLRCSPRSGDLSVYWYQQSLDQGLQFLIQYYNGEERAKGNILERFSAQQFPDLHSELNLSSLELGDSALYFCASSVGDHNQPQHFGDGTRLSIL.

V is TRBV27 and J is TRBJ1-1; D perhaps matches TRBD1 (6 bases). The V end was cut by 2 bases, the J end by 7 bases, with 11 bases between. The CDR3 totals 13 residues. Germline V gives CDR1 MNHEY, CDR2 SMNVEV (reference sequence). The CDR3 DNA sequence: TGTGCCAGCAGTTTACGGGGGCAGGGTGAAGCTTTCTTT. Its protein is CASSLRGQGEAFF.

This chain links TRBV5-6 with TRBJ1-4, with TRBD1 as a possible D gene (6 bases). V lost 4 bases and J lost 8, with 18 bases in between. This CDR3 region has 15 residues. From germline, CDR1 is SGHDT and CDR2 YYEEEE. The CDR3 DNA sequence: TGTGCCAGCAGCCTAAGACAGGATCAGTACGAAAAACTGTTTTTT. This encodes CASSLRQDQYEKLFF.

The table lists this clonotype with a few counts. CDR3 in amino acids: CSAFPGGPTDTQYF. The CDR3 region has the DNA TGCAGTGCTTTCCCGGGGGGCCCCACAGATACGCAGTATTTT. The chain recombines TRBV20-1 with TRBJ2-3; D is perhaps TRBD2 (7 bases). V shed 5 bases and J shed 2 bases, with 14 bases lying between them. CDR1 DFQATT and CDR2 SNEGSKA come from the germline V gene (reference sequence). CDR3 length: 14 amino acids.